The entry below describes one TCR beta chain. Its antigen remains undetermined. Within one base of it there is no much larger clone, and no base qualities were kept. Distinct nucleotide sequences in the sample also encode this CDR3. This sample was included in a study of blood T cell repertoires in COVID-19 (dated by TCRdb to about 2020). At the level of the whole study: The collaborator samples originated in the United States, Italy and Spain and spanned the acute and convalescent phases of COVID-19. The prospective study material was composed of cDNA or gDNA derived from T cells, B-cell-depleted T cells, or PBMCs. The dataset comprised deeply sampled blood TCRbeta repertoires from subjects exposed to, actively infected with, or recovered from COVID-19. The repertoires were made available in a free public database intended to serve as a resource for research on the immune response to SARS-CoV-2. The samples were drawn from two sources: the first 160 participants of the ongoing ImmuneRACE study, and 1,254 subjects contributed by 6 global collaborators. Sample metadata almost always included a de-identified subject ID, COVID-19 status, age in years and sex. Where HLA class I and class II types were available, the types were taken from metadata supplied by the sample provider, not from assay-based typing. Overall results and qualifications from the work: Clinical and demographic metadata were provided uncurated, with the amount varying by source and participant.

Trimming removed 0 bases from V and 2 bases from J, leaving 4 bases between the germline ends. The CDR1 and CDR2 encoded by the germline V gene are SGHAT and FQNNGV. The CDR3 contains 13 residues, cysteine and phenylalanine counted. The only DNA kept is the CDR3, 39 bases in frame from the first base. TCRbeta CDR3 regions were amplified from genomic DNA by means of the immunoSEQ Assay, a bias-controlled multiplex PCR. The published analysis was carried out like this. The number of nucleated cells in each sample was estimated from the amplification of reference gene primers within the assay. To quantify the absolute abundance of each unique TCRbeta CDR3 rearrangement, sequence reads were collapsed and filtered. For each sample, productive Simpson clonality was calculated as the square root of Simpson's diversity index across productive rearrangements. Drawn from immuneACCESS, this table holds only the in-frame rearrangements with V and J called that TCRdb kept. Clones are partly lost; checked studies trace under half to an unresolved V gene and leave the rest unexplained. V and J calls and clone size are as listed in that table; D and trimming were resolved from the DNA. The sample includes approximately 310,000 clones, with around 90% observed a single time. The ten largest account for 1% of the sample.

Whole blood was collected in K2EDTA tubes by collaborating institutions according to the institutions' own protocols. For TCRbeta analysis, collaborators shipped samples as frozen whole blood, isolated PBMCs, or DNA extracted from either of those sample types. This sequence uses TRBV11-2 and TRBJ1-1, with the D gene not clear enough to name. Source material: peripheral blood. This TCR came from a man in his fifties or sixties with active or convalescent COVID-19. The CDR3 reads as follows: CASSLDRNTEAFF. The sequenced DNA is TGTGCCAGCAGCTTAGACAGAAACACTGAAGCTTTCTTT.